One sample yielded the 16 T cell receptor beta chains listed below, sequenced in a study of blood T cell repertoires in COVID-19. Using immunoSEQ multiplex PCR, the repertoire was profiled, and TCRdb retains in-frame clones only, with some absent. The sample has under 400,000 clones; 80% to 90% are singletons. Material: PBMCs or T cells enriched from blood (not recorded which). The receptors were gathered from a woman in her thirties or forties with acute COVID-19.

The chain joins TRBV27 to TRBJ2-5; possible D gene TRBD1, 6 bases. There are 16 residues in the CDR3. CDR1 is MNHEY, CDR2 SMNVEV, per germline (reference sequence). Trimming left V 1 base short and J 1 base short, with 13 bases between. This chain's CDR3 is CASSLLGSGVQETQYF. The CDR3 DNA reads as TGTGCCAGCAGTTTATTAGGCTCAGGGGTCCAAGAGACCCAGTACTTC.

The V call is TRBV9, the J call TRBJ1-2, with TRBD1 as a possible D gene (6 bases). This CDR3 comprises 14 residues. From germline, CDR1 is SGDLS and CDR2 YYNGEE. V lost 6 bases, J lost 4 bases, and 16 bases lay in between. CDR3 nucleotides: TGTGCCAGCACCTTATTGACAGGCACCTATGGCTACACCTTC. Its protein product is CASTLLTGTYGYTF.

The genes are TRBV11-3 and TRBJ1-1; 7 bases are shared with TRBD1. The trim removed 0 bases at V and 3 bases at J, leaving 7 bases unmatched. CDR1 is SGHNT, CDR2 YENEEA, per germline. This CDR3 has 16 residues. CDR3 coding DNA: TGTGCCAGCAGCTTAGATCGGGGCAGGGGGGACACTGAAGCTTTCTTT. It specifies CASSLDRGRGDTEAFF.

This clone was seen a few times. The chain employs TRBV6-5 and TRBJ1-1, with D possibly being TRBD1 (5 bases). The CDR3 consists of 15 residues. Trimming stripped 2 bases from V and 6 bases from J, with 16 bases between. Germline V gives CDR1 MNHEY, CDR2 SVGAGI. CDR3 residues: CASSYEPRSRAEAFF. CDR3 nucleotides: TGTGCCAGCAGTTACGAACCACGATCCAGGGCTGAAGCTTTCTTT.

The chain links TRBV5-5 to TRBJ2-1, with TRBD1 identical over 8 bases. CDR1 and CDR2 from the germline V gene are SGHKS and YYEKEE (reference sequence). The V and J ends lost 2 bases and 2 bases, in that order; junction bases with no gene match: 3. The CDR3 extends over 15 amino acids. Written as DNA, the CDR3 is TGTGCCAGCAGCTTTGGACAGGGTCCCTACAATGAGCAGTTCTTC. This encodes CASSFGQGPYNEQFF.

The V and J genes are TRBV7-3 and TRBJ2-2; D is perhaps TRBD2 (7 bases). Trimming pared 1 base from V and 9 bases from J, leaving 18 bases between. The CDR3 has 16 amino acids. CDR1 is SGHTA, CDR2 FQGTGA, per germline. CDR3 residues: CASSLSNGGPSRELFF. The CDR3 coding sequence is TGTGCCAGCAGCTTAAGTAACGGGGGGCCCTCCAGGGAGCTGTTTTTT. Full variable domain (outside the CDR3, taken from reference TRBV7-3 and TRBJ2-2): GAGVSQTPSNKVTEKGKYVELRCDPISGHTALYWYRQSLGQGPEFLIYFQGTGAADDSGLPNDRFFAVRPEGSVSTLKIQRTERGDSAVYLCASSLSNGGPSRELFFGEGSRLTVL.

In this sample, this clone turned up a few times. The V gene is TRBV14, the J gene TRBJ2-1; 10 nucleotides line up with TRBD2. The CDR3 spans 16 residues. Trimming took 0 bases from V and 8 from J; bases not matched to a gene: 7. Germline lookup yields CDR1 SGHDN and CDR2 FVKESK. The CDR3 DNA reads TGTGCCAGCAGCCAAGATATAAAGGGACTAGCGTATGAGCAGTTCTTC. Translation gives CASSQDIKGLAYEQFF. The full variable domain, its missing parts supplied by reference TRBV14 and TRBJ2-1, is EAGVTQFPSHSVIEKGQTVTLRCDPISGHDNLYWYRRVMGKEIKFLLHFVKESKQDESGMPNNRFLAERTGGTYSTLKVQPAELEDSGVYFCASSQDIKGLAYEQFFGPGTRLTVL.

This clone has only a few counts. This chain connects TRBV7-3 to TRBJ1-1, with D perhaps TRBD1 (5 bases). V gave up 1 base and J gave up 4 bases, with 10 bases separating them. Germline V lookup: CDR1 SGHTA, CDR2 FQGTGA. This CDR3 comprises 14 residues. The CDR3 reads CASSLNQGGTEAFF. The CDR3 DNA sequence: TGTGCCAGCAGCTTAAACCAGGGAGGCACTGAAGCTTTCTTT.

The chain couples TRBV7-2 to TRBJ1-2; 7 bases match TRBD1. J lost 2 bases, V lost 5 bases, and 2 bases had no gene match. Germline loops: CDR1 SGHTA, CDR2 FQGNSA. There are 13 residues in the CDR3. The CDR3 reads CASSQTGNYGYTF. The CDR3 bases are TGTGCCAGCAGCCAGACAGGGAACTATGGCTACACCTTC.

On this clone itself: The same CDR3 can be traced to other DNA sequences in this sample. The CDR3 DNA reads TGTGCCAGCAGCTTAGCCGGGCAGGGGGGCTACACCTTC. Protein product: CASSLAGQGGYTF. The rearrangement joins TRBV7-9 to TRBJ1-2, with D maybe TRBD1 (6 bases). The V gene lost 0 bases and the J gene lost 8 bases, with 10 bases spanning the gap. Germline CDR1 SEHNR, CDR2 FQNEAQ (reference sequence). The CDR3 is made up of 13 amino acids. Full variable domain (missing parts from reference TRBV7-9 and TRBJ1-2): DTGVSQNPRHKITKRGQNVTFRCDPISEHNRLYWYRQTLGQGPEFLTYFQNEAQLEKSRLLSDRFSAERPKGSFSTLEIQRTEQGDSAMYLCASSLAGQGGYTFGSGTRLTVV.

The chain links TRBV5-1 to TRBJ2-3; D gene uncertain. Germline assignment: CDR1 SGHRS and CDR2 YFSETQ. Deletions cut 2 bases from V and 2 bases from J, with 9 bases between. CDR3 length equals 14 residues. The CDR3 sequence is CASSLAKPTDTQYF. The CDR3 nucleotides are TGCGCCAGCAGCTTAGCCAAACCCACAGATACGCAGTATTTT.

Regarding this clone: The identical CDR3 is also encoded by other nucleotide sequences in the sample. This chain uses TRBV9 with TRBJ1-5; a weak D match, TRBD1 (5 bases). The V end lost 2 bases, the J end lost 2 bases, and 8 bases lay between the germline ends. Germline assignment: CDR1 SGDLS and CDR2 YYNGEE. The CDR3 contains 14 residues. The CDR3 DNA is TGTGCCAGCAGCGTCGGACAAGGCAATCAGCCCCAGCATTTT. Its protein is CASSVGQGNQPQHF.

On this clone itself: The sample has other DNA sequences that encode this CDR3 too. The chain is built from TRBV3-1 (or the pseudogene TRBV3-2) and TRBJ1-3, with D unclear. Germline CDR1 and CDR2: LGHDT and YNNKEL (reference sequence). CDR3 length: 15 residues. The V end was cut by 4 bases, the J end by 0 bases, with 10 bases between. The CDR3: CASSPTGSSGNTIYF. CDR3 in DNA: TGTGCCAGCAGCCCAACCGGGAGCTCTGGAAACACCATATATTTT.

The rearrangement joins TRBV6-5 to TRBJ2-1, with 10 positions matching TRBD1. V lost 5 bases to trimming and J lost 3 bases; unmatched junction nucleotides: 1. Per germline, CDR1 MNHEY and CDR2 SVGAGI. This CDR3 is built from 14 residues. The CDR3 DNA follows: TGTGCCAGCAGTCGGACAGGGGGCTACAATGAGCAGTTCTTC. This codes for CASSRTGGYNEQFF.

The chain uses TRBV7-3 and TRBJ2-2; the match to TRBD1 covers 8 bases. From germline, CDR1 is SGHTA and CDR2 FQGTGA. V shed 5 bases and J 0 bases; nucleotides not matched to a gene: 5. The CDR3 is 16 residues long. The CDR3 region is CASSQGAETNTGELFF. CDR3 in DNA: TGTGCCAGCAGCCAGGGGGCGGAGACGAACACCGGGGAGCTGTTTTTT.

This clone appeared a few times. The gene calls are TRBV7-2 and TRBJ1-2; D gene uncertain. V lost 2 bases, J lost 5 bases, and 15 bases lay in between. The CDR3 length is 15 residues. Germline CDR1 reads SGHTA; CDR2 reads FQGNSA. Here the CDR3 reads CASSLFPGDPYGYTF. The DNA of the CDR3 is TGTGCCAGCAGCTTATTTCCTGGAGATCCTTATGGCTACACCTTC. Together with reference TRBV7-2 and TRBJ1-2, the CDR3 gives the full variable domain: GAGVSQSPSNKVTEKGKDVELRCDPISGHTALYWYRQSLGQGLEFLIYFQGNSAPDKSGLPSDRFSAERTGGSVSTLTIQRTQQEDSAVYLCASSLFPGDPYGYTFGSGTRLTVV.